The rows below give T cell receptor beta chains drawn from one sample of a study of glioma-infiltrating T cells. MiXCR, applied by TCRdb to the multiplex PCR reads, yields one record per CDR3 protein. The data contain some 150,000 distinct CDR3 sequences, 35% to 50% of them singletons. Material: glioma tissue, nonneoplastic brain tissue, or PBMCs (not recorded which). These receptors all stem from a human donor with low-grade glioma or glioblastoma, undergoing nonglioma brain surgery, or in good health (not recorded which). CDR3s include the opening cysteine and the closing phenylalanine or tryptophan. A D gene is named only where the DNA matches it firmly. Some rows mark clone size as missing; the rest say once, few, many or name a class of expanded clone.

j_call d_call cdr3_length clone_size v_call cdr3_aa cdr3_nt
TRBJ1-2 . 13 . TRBV6-2/TRBV6-3 CASSLRKGDGYTF TGTGCCAGCAGCCTACGTAAAGGGGATGGCTACACCTTC
TRBJ2-3 . 17 . TRBV7-2 CASSLPGGRNFTDTQYF TGTGCCAGCAGCTTACCAGGGGGGCGAAATTTTACAGATACGCAGTATTTT
TRBJ1-5 TRBD1 15 . TRBV5-4 CASSLYGTGNQPQHF TGTGCCAGCAGCCTGTACGGGACAGGCAATCAGCCCCAGCATTTT
TRBJ2-7 TRBD2 14 few TRBV28 CASKSAGQSYEQYF TGTGCCAGCAAGTCAGCGGGGCAATCCTACGAGCAGTACTTC
TRBJ1-1 TRBD1 13 few TRBV27 CASSFRGSTEAFF TGTGCCAGCAGTTTCAGGGGGAGTACTGAAGCTTTCTTT
TRBJ1-1 TRBD1 14 few TRBV6-1 CASSRGTGGTEAFF TGTGCCAGCAGTCGCGGGACAGGGGGCACTGAAGCTTTCTTT
TRBJ2-7 . 11 once TRBV29-1 CSVRQGGEQYF TGCAGCGTAAGACAGGGAGGCGAGCAGTACTTC
TRBJ2-1 TRBD2 15 many TRBV27 CASSSSGGYYNEQFF TGTGCCAGCAGTAGTAGCGGGGGCTATTACAATGAGCAGTTCTTC
TRBJ2-1 . 10 . TRBV6-2/TRBV6-3 CASSGGEQFF TGTGCCAGCAGCGGAGGCGAGCAGTTCTTC
TRBJ1-1 . 14 . TRBV6-2/TRBV6-3 CASVRRGGNTESFF TGTGCCAGCGTACGGAGGGGAGGGAACACTGAATCTTTCTTT
TRBJ2-1 TRBD2 15 . TRBV20-1 CSARDRDYAYNEQFF TGCAGTGCTAGAGACCGGGACTACGCTTACAATGAGCAGTTCTTC
TRBJ1-1 . 13 many TRBV6-1 CASTLGGSAEAFF TGTGCCAGCACCCTGGGAGGGTCAGCTGAAGCTTTCTTT
TRBJ2-7 TRBD1 13 few TRBV6-2/TRBV6-3 CASSYLGTDEQYF TGTGCCAGCAGTTACCTTGGGACAGACGAGCAGTACTTC
TRBJ2-3 . 16 . TRBV4-2 CASSPFEADNTDTQYF TGTGCCAGCAGCCCCTTCGAAGCGGACAACACAGATACGCAGTATTTT
TRBJ1-6 TRBD1 17 once TRBV7-3 CASSSDRGVPYNSPLHF TGTGCCAGCAGCTCGGACAGGGGAGTCCCCTATAATTCACCCCTCCACTTT
TRBJ2-7 . 15 . TRBV20-1 CSAGAVEPRTYEQYF TGCAGTGCCGGGGCGGTCGAGCCGCGAACCTACGAGCAGTACTTC
TRBJ1-6 . 19 many TRBV6-1 CASSTSRTDLSSYNSPLHF TGTGCCAGCAGTACCTCCAGGACGGATCTTAGCTCCTATAATTCACCCCTCCACTTT
TRBJ2-1 . 11 many TRBV20-1 CSAPKINEQFF TGCAGTGCTCCGAAAATCAATGAGCAGTTCTTC
TRBJ2-3 . 14 . TRBV24-1 CATSDQSSTDTQYF TGTGCCACCAGTGATCAATCTAGCACAGATACGCAGTATTTT
TRBJ1-1 TRBD1 16 few TRBV20-1 CSAGGGQALGNTEAFF TGCAGTGCGGGAGGTGGACAGGCGTTGGGAAACACTGAAGCTTTCTTT
TRBJ2-7 . 14 . TRBV6-2/TRBV6-3 CASRYGDGYYEQYF TGTGCCAGCAGATACGGGGACGGCTACTACGAGCAGTACTTC
TRBJ2-1 TRBD1 16 . TRBV18 CASSPGTGGVYNEQFF TGTGCCAGCTCACCCGGGACAGGGGGCGTTTACAATGAGCAGTTCTTC
TRBJ2-7 TRBD1 15 few TRBV27 CASSLSRTGAYEQYF TGTGCCAGCAGTTTATCTCGGACAGGGGCCTACGAGCAGTACTTC
TRBJ1-5 . 13 . TRBV7-2 CARSSAHVQPQHF TGTGCCCGCAGCTCCGCCCATGTTCAGCCCCAGCATTTT
TRBJ1-1 . 17 few TRBV14 CASSQDQGGTLNTEAFF TGTGCCAGCAGCCAAGATCAAGGCGGGACATTGAACACTGAAGCTTTCTTT
TRBJ1-5 . 15 few TRBV7-2 CASSPTTGNNQPQHF TGTGCCAGCAGCCCCACAACGGGAAACAATCAGCCCCAGCATTTT
TRBJ2-7 TRBD1 14 many TRBV6-2/TRBV6-3 CASSFGQAYYEQYF TGTGCCAGCAGTTTTGGACAGGCCTACTACGAGCAGTACTTC
TRBJ1-1 . 12 few TRBV20-1 CSARTQYTEAFF TGCAGTGCTAGAACCCAGTACACTGAAGCTTTCTTT
TRBJ1-1 . 14 . TRBV7-2 CASSLQSYNTEAFF TGTGCCAGCAGCTTACAGAGCTATAACACTGAAGCTTTCTTT
TRBJ1-6 TRBD1 16 . TRBV27 CASSLAGGRTNPPLHF TGCGCCAGCAGTTTAGCAGGGGGGAGGACTAATCCACCCCTCCACTTT
TRBJ1-2 . 12 few TRBV7-2 CASVTINYGYTF TGTGCCAGCGTCACAATTAACTATGGCTACACCTTC
TRBJ1-2 . 15 . TRBV7-2 CASSLTTGSNYGYTF TGTGCCAGCAGCTTAACCACAGGGTCGAACTATGGCTACACCTTC